This entry is about one TCR beta chain. The data belong to a study of blood T cells in healthy people across ages. PCR was performed a second time for about 7 to 12 cycles using a sample-barcoded 5' primer and a J-beta primer mix. TCRdb called the 5' RACE reads again in MiXCR, with one record for every CDR3 protein. Among approximately 1.5 million distinct CDR3 sequences listed, 35% to 45% were seen once. Trimming pared 0 bases from V and 1 base from J, leaving 12 bases between. This CDR3 comprises 15 residues. Germline V CDR1 and CDR2: DFQATT, SNEGSKA (reference sequence). At least 7 million PBMCs were isolated per sample.

The material sequenced was blood. The clonotype comes from a woman aged 18-29 years in good health. The chain joins TRBV20-1 to TRBJ2-5; D perhaps matches TRBD2 (6 bases). The CDR3: CSARETSRAQETQYF. The CDR3 bases are TGCAGTGCTAGAGAAACTAGCAGGGCCCAAGAGACCCAGTACTTC.